The rows below give T cell receptor beta chains drawn from one sample of a study of blood T cells in healthy people across ages. TCRdb ran MiXCR on the 5' RACE reads and lists one entry per CDR3 protein. This sample has around 650,000 distinct CDR3 sequences, with around 38% found just once. The sample comprised blood. These receptors all stem from an elderly man in good health. Each CDR3 is given with its conserved first and last residue. The D gene is left open where the match is weak. Expanded clones get a size class; other rows say once, few or many, or leave the size out.

D gene: TRBD1
J gene: TRBJ2-7
clone size: -
V gene: TRBV18
CDR3 DNA: TGTGCCAGCTCACCAGCACAGGGGGTTGAGCAGTACTTC
CDR3 protein: CASSPAQGVEQYF

D gene: -
J gene: TRBJ1-6
clone size: -
V gene: TRBV7-2
CDR3 DNA: TGTGCCAGCAGCTTGCGGGCCGAGTCTTCACCCCCCCACTTT
CDR3 protein: CASSLRAESSPPHF

D gene: TRBD2
J gene: TRBJ2-1
clone size: many
V gene: TRBV29-1
CDR3 DNA: TGCAGCGTTGAGGCGGGAGGTTCTTACAATGAGCAGTTCTTC
CDR3 protein: CSVEAGGSYNEQFF

D gene: -
J gene: TRBJ2-7
clone size: -
V gene: TRBV4-2
CDR3 DNA: TGTGCCGGCAGCCGAGAACAACTAGATACTGAGCAGTACTTC
CDR3 protein: CAGSREQLDTEQYF

D gene: TRBD1
J gene: TRBJ2-5
clone size: many
V gene: TRBV18
CDR3 DNA: TGTGCCAGCTCACCGCAGGGGGAAGAGACCCAGTACTTC
CDR3 protein: CASSPQGEETQYF

D gene: -
J gene: TRBJ1-6
clone size: few
V gene: TRBV6-2/TRBV6-3
CDR3 DNA: TGTGCCAGCAGTTGGGATCGGGTTGGACCGTCCAGCTCCTATAATTCACCCCTCCACTTT
CDR3 protein: CASSWDRVGPSSSYNSPLHF

D gene: TRBD2
J gene: TRBJ2-1
clone size: -
V gene: TRBV7-2
CDR3 DNA: TGTGCCAGCAGCCCCAGCGGGGTCAACTACAATGAGCAGTTCTTC
CDR3 protein: CASSPSGVNYNEQFF

D gene: TRBD2
J gene: TRBJ2-7
clone size: few
V gene: TRBV7-9
CDR3 DNA: TGTGCCAGCAGCTCCTTAGCGGGAGACAAGACTTACGAGCAGTACTTC
CDR3 protein: CASSSLAGDKTYEQYF

D gene: TRBD1
J gene: TRBJ1-2
clone size: -
V gene: TRBV20-1
CDR3 DNA: TGCAGTGCTACTACAGGGGGCGTCAACTATGGCTACACCTTC
CDR3 protein: CSATTGGVNYGYTF

D gene: -
J gene: TRBJ2-3
clone size: -
V gene: TRBV7-9
CDR3 DNA: TGTGCCAGCAGCAAGTCAATGGGAGGGGGCAGCACAGATACGCAGTATTTT
CDR3 protein: CASSKSMGGGSTDTQYF

D gene: -
J gene: TRBJ1-4
clone size: -
V gene: TRBV25-1
CDR3 DNA: TGTGCCAGCAGTGAAGGAGGGGCTAATGAAAAACTGTTTTTT
CDR3 protein: CASSEGGANEKLFF

D gene: -
J gene: TRBJ2-7
clone size: few
V gene: TRBV12-3/TRBV12-4
CDR3 DNA: TGTGCCAGCAGTTTTCTGGGGTCTACAACCTCCTACGAGCAGTACTTC
CDR3 protein: CASSFLGSTTSYEQYF

D gene: -
J gene: TRBJ1-2
clone size: -
V gene: TRBV27
CDR3 DNA: TGTGCCAGCGGAGGACGCTTAGGGGATGGCTACACCTTC
CDR3 protein: CASGGRLGDGYTF

D gene: TRBD2
J gene: TRBJ2-7
clone size: once
V gene: TRBV12-3/TRBV12-4
CDR3 DNA: TGTGCCAGCAGTTTATGGGCTAGCGGGTCTACCTACGAGCAGTACTTC
CDR3 protein: CASSLWASGSTYEQYF

D gene: -
J gene: TRBJ2-3
clone size: -
V gene: TRBV5-1
CDR3 DNA: TGCGCCAGTTGGGACAGCACAGATACGCAGTATTTT
CDR3 protein: CASWDSTDTQYF

D gene: -
J gene: TRBJ2-3
clone size: many
V gene: TRBV29-1
CDR3 DNA: TGCAGCGTTGACCGACCTGGGACTTATCCCTCAGATACGCAGTATTTT
CDR3 protein: CSVDRPGTYPSDTQYF

D gene: TRBD2
J gene: TRBJ2-3
clone size: -
V gene: TRBV2
CDR3 DNA: TGTGCCAGCAGTGGGGTCCTTCGGGGGGTGCGCACAGATACGCAGTATTTT
CDR3 protein: CASSGVLRGVRTDTQYF

D gene: -
J gene: TRBJ1-6
clone size: -
V gene: TRBV29-1
CDR3 DNA: TGCAGCGTGGGGGCGAGTCGACGGTCACCCCTCCACTTT
CDR3 protein: CSVGASRRSPLHF

D gene: -
J gene: TRBJ2-1
clone size: -
V gene: TRBV20-1
CDR3 DNA: TGCAGTGCTAGAAACGCAGCGAAACCCGACAATGAGCAGTTCTTC
CDR3 protein: CSARNAAKPDNEQFF

D gene: TRBD2
J gene: TRBJ2-7
clone size: few
V gene: TRBV6-1
CDR3 DNA: TGTGCCAGCAGTGAACGGACGGGGGGACGCTACGAGCAGTACTTC
CDR3 protein: CASSERTGGRYEQYF

D gene: -
J gene: TRBJ2-1
clone size: -
V gene: TRBV20-1
CDR3 DNA: TGCAGTGCAAGAAACCCCGGCCCGAGCTCCTACAATGGGCAGTTCTTC
CDR3 protein: CSARNPGPSSYNGQFF

D gene: -
J gene: TRBJ1-2
clone size: -
V gene: TRBV6-5
CDR3 DNA: TGTGCCAGCAGTATACTACCGACAGGCTATGGCTACACCTTC
CDR3 protein: CASSILPTGYGYTF

D gene: -
J gene: TRBJ2-7
clone size: -
V gene: TRBV29-1
CDR3 DNA: TGCAGCGTTGAGGTTCAGGTAGGGGGGCAGTACTTC
CDR3 protein: CSVEVQVGGQYF

D gene: TRBD2
J gene: TRBJ2-2
clone size: -
V gene: TRBV11-3
CDR3 DNA: TGTGCCAGCAGCCGGACTAGCGGGGGGGCCGCTTCCACCGGGGAGCTGTTTTTT
CDR3 protein: CASSRTSGGAASTGELFF

D gene: TRBD1
J gene: TRBJ2-7
clone size: many
V gene: TRBV29-1
CDR3 DNA: TGCAGCGTTGCAGACAGGGACTACGAGCAGTACTTC
CDR3 protein: CSVADRDYEQYF

D gene: TRBD1
J gene: TRBJ1-2
clone size: -
V gene: TRBV29-1
CDR3 DNA: TGCAGCGTTGGAGTGACAGGGGCGGATGGCTACACCTTC
CDR3 protein: CSVGVTGADGYTF

D gene: -
J gene: TRBJ2-7
clone size: -
V gene: TRBV6-2/TRBV6-3
CDR3 DNA: TGTGCCAGCACCTTGGGGGGCAGCCGTCCGGTCGAGCAGTACTTC
CDR3 protein: CASTLGGSRPVEQYF

D gene: -
J gene: TRBJ2-1
clone size: -
V gene: TRBV24-1
CDR3 DNA: TGTGCCACCAGTGATGAGGGCAGGGGTTACAATGAGCAGTTCTTC
CDR3 protein: CATSDEGRGYNEQFF

D gene: TRBD2
J gene: TRBJ2-2
clone size: -
V gene: TRBV7-2
CDR3 DNA: TGTGCCAGCAGCCTCAGAAGCGGGGGGGGATGGGAGCTGTTTTTT
CDR3 protein: CASSLRSGGGWELFF

D gene: -
J gene: TRBJ2-2
clone size: -
V gene: TRBV5-1
CDR3 DNA: TGCGCCAGCAGCGCGACAATCACGAACACCGGGGAGCTGTTTTTT
CDR3 protein: CASSATITNTGELFF

D gene: TRBD1
J gene: TRBJ2-6
clone size: -
V gene: TRBV29-1
CDR3 DNA: TGCAGCGTTGAATCCCGGGGACAGGGTTATGGGACCAACGTCCTGACTTTC
CDR3 protein: CSVESRGQGYGTNVLTF

D gene: TRBD1
J gene: TRBJ2-7
clone size: many
V gene: TRBV10-3
CDR3 DNA: TGTGCCATCAGCCCATGGGACAGGGGGAACTACGAGCAGTACTTC
CDR3 protein: CAISPWDRGNYEQYF

D gene: TRBD2
J gene: TRBJ2-1
clone size: few
V gene: TRBV5-1
CDR3 DNA: TGCGCCAGCAGAAGACCCGGGGCTAGCGGGCTCTCCTACAATGAGCAGTTCTTC
CDR3 protein: CASRRPGASGLSYNEQFF

D gene: TRBD1
J gene: TRBJ2-2
clone size: -
V gene: TRBV28
CDR3 DNA: TGTGCCAGCAGCCGTACTCCGGGACAGGGGGCCGGGGAGCTGTTTTTT
CDR3 protein: CASSRTPGQGAGELFF

D gene: -
J gene: TRBJ2-6
clone size: -
V gene: TRBV5-5
CDR3 DNA: TGTGCCAGCACAGGTACCCTTGGGGTGACGAACGTCCTGACTTTC
CDR3 protein: CASTGTLGVTNVLTF

D gene: -
J gene: TRBJ2-7
clone size: -
V gene: TRBV6-2/TRBV6-3
CDR3 DNA: TGTGCCAGCAGCCCTGGGGCGAGCAATGAGCAGTACTTC
CDR3 protein: CASSPGASNEQYF

D gene: -
J gene: TRBJ2-7
clone size: -
V gene: TRBV7-9
CDR3 DNA: TGTGCCAGCAGCCCGCCCGCGGACAGAGGATCCTACGAGCAGTACTTC
CDR3 protein: CASSPPADRGSYEQYF

D gene: TRBD1
J gene: TRBJ1-2
clone size: -
V gene: TRBV3-1
CDR3 DNA: TGTGCCAGCAGCCCCAAGACAGGGACCTATGGCTACACCTTC
CDR3 protein: CASSPKTGTYGYTF

D gene: TRBD2
J gene: TRBJ2-5
clone size: few
V gene: TRBV29-1
CDR3 DNA: TGCAGCGGGAGGGTCGGGGGGGCCGAGACCCAGTACTTC
CDR3 protein: CSGRVGGAETQYF

D gene: -
J gene: TRBJ1-5
clone size: -
V gene: TRBV6-5
CDR3 DNA: TGTGCCAGCAGCCTAACGACAGTCCATGGCAATCAGCCCCAGCATTTT
CDR3 protein: CASSLTTVHGNQPQHF

D gene: -
J gene: TRBJ2-5
clone size: once
V gene: TRBV7-2
CDR3 DNA: TGTGCCAGCAGCTGCTCGAGGGGGGCCGGAGAGACCCAGTACTTC
CDR3 protein: CASSCSRGAGETQYF

D gene: TRBD1
J gene: TRBJ2-3
clone size: -
V gene: TRBV5-1
CDR3 DNA: TGCGCCAGCAGCTATGGACAGGGGAAAGATACGCGGTATTTT
CDR3 protein: CASSYGQGKDTRYF

D gene: TRBD1
J gene: TRBJ2-7
clone size: once
V gene: TRBV11-2
CDR3 DNA: TGTGCCAGCAACCCGAGGACAGGGGCCTACGAGCAGTACTTC
CDR3 protein: CASNPRTGAYEQYF

D gene: -
J gene: TRBJ2-3
clone size: -
V gene: TRBV9
CDR3 DNA: TGTGCCAGCAGCTCCCACTCTAGCGGCACAGATACGCAGTATTTT
CDR3 protein: CASSSHSSGTDTQYF

D gene: TRBD1
J gene: TRBJ2-1
clone size: -
V gene: TRBV2
CDR3 DNA: TGTGCCAGCAGCGAGGACAGGGCTGGTGAGCAGTTCTTC
CDR3 protein: CASSEDRAGEQFF

D gene: -
J gene: TRBJ1-5
clone size: few
V gene: TRBV2
CDR3 DNA: TGTGCCAGCAGCCTCGAGACGTCCAGATGGGTCAATCAGCCCCAGCATTTT
CDR3 protein: CASSLETSRWVNQPQHF